Following are 2 T cell receptor beta chains from one sample sequenced in a study of blood T cell repertoires in COVID-19. Sequenced by immunoSEQ multiplex PCR; TCRdb stores in-frame clones only, minus some. The repertoire holds 310,000 or so clones, 75% to 90% seen once, with roughly 2% in the top ten. The specimen was peripheral blood. The origin of the receptors is a woman aged 45-60 years who had recovered from COVID-19.

The chain is built from TRBV6-2 or TRBV6-3 and TRBJ1-2; perhaps TRBD1 as D (5 bases). The CDR3 has 20 residues. Germline CDR1 and CDR2: MNHEY and SVGEGT. V lost 2 bases and J 7 bases, leaving 32 bases between the germline ends. The CDR3 sequence is CASSYAGTGEMVWLMGGYTF. As DNA, the CDR3 is TGTGCCAGCAGTTACGCCGGGACTGGGGAGATGGTTTGGTTGATGGGTGGCTACACCTTC.

The gene calls are TRBV11-3 and TRBJ1-3; 8 bases align to TRBD1. The trim removed 3 bases at V and 5 bases at J, leaving 6 bases unmatched. CDR3 length equals 15 residues. Germline V CDR1 and CDR2: SGHNT, YENEEA. The DNA of the CDR3 is TGTGCCAGCAGCTTTTGCAGGGGGCGCAGAAACACCATATATTTT. This encodes CASSFCRGRRNTIYF.